This T cell receptor (beta chain) was captured in a study of blood T cell repertoires in COVID-19. Clones were read by immunoSEQ multiplex PCR, and TCRdb kept only the in-frame ones, dropping some. The profile shows nearly 250,000 clones, over 80% of them singletons. This CDR3 comprises 13 residues. V lost 3 bases to trimming and J lost 9 bases, with 12 bases between them. Germline V gene sequence: CDR1 SNHLY, CDR2 FYNNEI. This chain links TRBV2 with TRBJ1-5, with D possibly being TRBD1 (5 bases). This clonotype originated in a man over 45 who had been exposed to COVID-19. The sample consisted of PBMCs or T cells enriched from blood (not recorded which). CDR3 loop: CASSDGPGAPQHF. The CDR3 DNA is TGTGCCAGCAGTGACGGGCCTGGGGCGCCCCAGCATTTT.